This TCR beta chain was retrieved from a study of identifying expanded T cells in peripheral blood. During the collection period, no donor immune events like infections were recorded. Remarks on this clone: Antigen: not known.

Some clones are missing from TCRdb's copy, which holds only in-frame ones; the method was immunoSEQ multiplex PCR. This sample yields 75,000 to 95,000 clones, of which approximately 91% are seen a single time; about 3% belongs to the top ten. Study-level findings and limits: About 1.3 clones differed between technical replicates, versus around 15 and 19 over time.

This CDR3 has 13 amino acids. Germline-derived CDR1 and CDR2 are SGHTA and FQGNSA. The V end was cut by 3 bases, the J end by 5 bases, with 8 bases between. The sample was blood. The J gene is TRBJ1-5, the V gene TRBV7-2, with a possible D match to TRBD1 (5 bases). The TCR comes from a person between 18 and 75 years old in good health. CDR3 region: CASSLGGYQPQHF. The CDR3 bases are TGTGCCAGCAGCTTGGGGGGTTATCAGCCCCAGCATTTT.